The 23 T cell receptor beta chains given below trace back to one sample, sequenced in a study of Ad26.COV2.S vaccination and SARS-CoV-2 variants. Treatment here: roughly 18 received Ad26.COV2.S at low or high dose, single or two shots; about 5 received placebo; per-sample allocation not given. Samples analyzed were those drawn on day 63 after the first vaccine or placebo injection. Produced via immunoSEQ multiplex PCR; TCRdb's table is partial and in-frame only. The table has around 500,000 clones, approximately 90% seen once; the top ten hold approximately 1.7%. The specimen was peripheral blood, collected in a trial of Ad26.COV2.S vaccine versus placebo. The receptors were sampled from a person aged 18-60 years who received the Ad26.COV2.S COVID-19 vaccine or a placebo.

The chain combines TRBV7-6 with TRBJ2-3; no reliable D call. Germline lookup yields CDR1 SGHVS and CDR2 FNYEAQ. V was cut by 2 bases and J by 0 bases, with 12 bases left in between. This CDR3 comprises 16 residues. CDR3 sequence: CASSLSLGRSTDTQYF. The DNA of the CDR3 is TGTGCCAGCAGCTTAAGTCTGGGTCGGAGCACAGATACGCAGTATTTT.

The chain couples TRBV5-1 to TRBJ2-2; the D is unclear. The CDR3 has 15 residues. V was trimmed by 5 bases and J by 1 base, leaving 12 bases between them. CDR1 is SGHRS and CDR2 is YFSETQ in the germline V gene. The DNA of the CDR3 is TGCGCCAGCAGACCAGACCCGGGGAACACCGGGGAGCTGTTTTTT. Amino acid sequence: CASRPDPGNTGELFF.

As DNA, the CDR3 is TGTGCCTGGAGTGAGTTGACCGGGGAGCTGTTTTTT. This sequence encodes CAWSELTGELFF. The rearrangement uses TRBV30 and TRBJ2-2; no firm D call. CDR3 length: 12 amino acids. Germline V lookup: CDR1 GTSNPN, CDR2 SVGIG (reference sequence). Between the trimmed V and J ends, which lost 1 base and 5 bases, there was a span of 5 bases.

J is TRBJ2-7 and V is TRBV7-2; D is unclear. The CDR3 totals 15 residues. The V gene's germline CDR1 is SGHTA and CDR2 FQGNSA. Trimming took 5 bases from V and 3 from J, leaving 17 bases between them. The CDR3 bases are TGTGCCAGCAGCGTAAGAGCCCGTGTGAACTACGAGCAGTACTTC. This gives the protein CASSVRARVNYEQYF. Full variable domain (remainder filled in from reference TRBV7-2 and TRBJ2-7): GAGVSQSPSNKVTEKGKDVELRCDPISGHTALYWYRQSLGQGLEFLIYFQGNSAPDKSGLPSDRFSAERTGGSVSTLTIQRTQQEDSAVYLCASSVRARVNYEQYFGPGTRLTVT.

This chain connects TRBV19 to TRBJ2-1, with D perhaps matching TRBD1 (5 bases). Germline V gene lookup returns CDR1 LNHDA and CDR2 SQIVND (reference sequence). This CDR3 is built from 15 residues. Trimming removed 0 bases from V and 7 bases from J, with 13 bases in between. CDR3 sequence (DNA): TGTGCCAGTAGTATAGATCGGTCCAGGGCAAATGAGCAGTTCTTC. It is translated as CASSIDRSRANEQFF.

This clone was observed many times. The V call is TRBV18, the J call TRBJ1-3, with TRBD1 matching over 7 bases. After removal of 3 bases from V and 4 bases from J, the junction contained 6 bases not matched to a gene. Germline values: CDR1 KGHSH, CDR2 LQKENI. The CDR3 runs 15 residues. Written as DNA, the CDR3 is TGTGCCAGCTCACCTCGACAGGGTTACGGAAACACCATATATTTT. Its translation: CASSPRQGYGNTIYF.

This clone showed up just once. The rearrangement joins TRBV18 to TRBJ1-1; 11 positions match TRBD1. V lost 2 bases, J lost 1 base, and 12 bases stayed unmatched. The CDR3 is made up of 19 amino acids. Germline CDR1 reads KGHSH; CDR2 reads LQKENI. CDR3 coding DNA: TGTGCCAGCTCACCAAGAACGGGACAGGGGGACAGGGGGAACACTGAAGCTTTCTTT. This translates into CASSPRTGQGDRGNTEAFF. Drawing the rest from reference TRBV18 and TRBJ1-1, the complete variable domain is NAGVMQNPRHLVRRRGQEARLRCSPMKGHSHVYWYRQLPEEGLKFMVYLQKENIIDESGMPKERFSAEFPKEGPSILRIQQVVRGDSAAYFCASSPRTGQGDRGNTEAFFGQGTRLTVV.

This chain links TRBV27 with TRBJ2-7; 7 positions agree with TRBD2. The CDR3 consists of 15 residues. Trimming took 3 bases from V and 3 from J; bases not matched to a gene: 8. Germline V CDR1 and CDR2: MNHEY, SMNVEV (reference sequence). The CDR3 region is CASSFLAGPVYEQYF. CDR3 nucleotides: TGTGCCAGCAGTTTCTTAGCGGGCCCTGTCTACGAGCAGTACTTC.

The genes are TRBV14 and TRBJ2-1; D remains unclear. CDR3 length equals 15 residues. V dropped 0 bases and J dropped 3 bases, with 9 bases sitting between them. The germline gives CDR1 SGHDN, CDR2 FVKESK. CDR3 sequence reads: CASSQEPRIYNEQFF. The DNA for the CDR3 is TGTGCCAGCAGCCAAGAACCGCGAATCTACAATGAGCAGTTCTTC.

This chain uses TRBV9 with TRBJ1-2; a possible D gene is TRBD1 (6 bases). The V end was cut by 3 bases, the J end by 3 bases, with 21 bases between. The CDR3 runs to 17 residues. Germline loops: CDR1 SGDLS, CDR2 YYNGEE. The CDR3 nucleotides read TGTGCCAGCAGCGGAACCAGGGGCCCGGCGGGTGACTATGGCTACACCTTC. This encodes CASSGTRGPAGDYGYTF. Variable domain in full (rest from reference TRBV9 and TRBJ1-2): DSGVTQTPKHLITATGQRVTLRCSPRSGDLSVYWYQQSLDQGLQFLIQYYNGEERAKGNILERFSAQQFPDLHSELNLSSLELGDSALYFCASSGTRGPAGDYGYTFGSGTRLTVV.

V gene TRBV6-1 combines with J gene TRBJ1-2; no firm D call. The CDR3 extends over 15 amino acids. Germline CDR1 is MNHNS and CDR2 is SASEGT. V was clipped by 3 bases and J by 4 bases, with 15 bases between them. The CDR3 DNA follows: TGTGCCAGCAGTGAGGACCATCGGAGTGTCTATGGCTACACCTTC. Translating it yields CASSEDHRSVYGYTF.

CDR3 sequence reads: CSVGGLWQKHTEAFF. Here the CDR3 DNA reads TGCAGCGTTGGGGGATTGTGGCAGAAGCACACTGAAGCTTTCTTT. The gene calls are TRBV29-1 and TRBJ1-1, with D unclear. Trimming removed 4 bases at V and 3 bases at J, with 18 bases between. Per germline, CDR1 SQVTM and CDR2 ANQGSEA. CDR3 length equals 15 residues.

This rearrangement joins TRBV7-2 to TRBJ2-3, with 12 positions matching TRBD2. The V gene end was trimmed by 1 base and the J gene end by 4 bases; junction bases not matched to a gene: 9. CDR3 size: 18 residues. In germline, CDR1 is SGHTA, CDR2 FQGNSA. The CDR3 region is CASSLVPLRLAGADTQYF. For the CDR3, the DNA is TGTGCCAGCAGCTTAGTCCCCCTTAGACTAGCGGGAGCAGATACGCAGTATTTT.

This chain uses TRBV10-3 with TRBJ2-1; TRBD1 agrees at 10 bases. The V gene's germline CDR1 is ENHRY and CDR2 SYGVKD. This CDR3 contains 15 residues. Trimming at V came to 5 bases and at J to 7 bases, leaving 8 bases not matched to a gene. CDR3 protein: CAISPGGTGANEQFF. Written as DNA, the CDR3 is TGTGCCATCAGTCCCGGCGGGACAGGGGCAAATGAGCAGTTCTTC.

The chain couples TRBV28 to TRBJ1-6; 7 bases map to TRBD1. Unmatched junction bases numbered 2, after V lost 2 bases and J lost 7 bases. The CDR3 has 14 residues. Germline assignment: CDR1 MDHEN and CDR2 SYDVKM. The CDR3 sequence is CASSLATGNSPLHF. DNA of the CDR3: TGTGCCAGCAGTTTAGCGACAGGGAATTCACCCCTCCACTTT.

The gene calls are TRBV5-4 and TRBJ2-5; 8 nucleotides align to TRBD2. With 1 base clipped from V and 2 bases from J, the junction kept 4 bases outside the gene matches. The CDR3 covers 15 residues. Germline CDR1 SGHNT, CDR2 YYREEE (reference sequence). CDR3 residues: CASSLSTGGQETQYF. As DNA, the CDR3 is TGTGCCAGCAGCTTGTCCACGGGGGGGCAAGAGACCCAGTACTTC.

This rearrangement joins TRBV19 to TRBJ2-1; D is unclear. CDR3 length: 14 residues. The germline V gene encodes CDR1 LNHDA and CDR2 SQIVND (reference sequence). The V gene lost 1 base and the J gene lost 6 bases, with 10 bases spanning the gap. CDR3 nucleotide sequence: TGTGCCAGTAGTATAGGTCACATGTCCAATGAGCAGTTCTTC. Protein: CASSIGHMSNEQFF.

The chain carries TRBV6-5 and TRBJ1-3; no reliable D call. Germline loops: CDR1 MNHEY, CDR2 SVGAGI. The CDR3 runs to 16 residues. The V end lost 2 bases, the J end lost 4 bases, and 15 bases lay between the germline ends. The chain's CDR3 is CASSYASPTIGNTIYF. CDR3 DNA: TGTGCCAGCAGTTACGCCAGTCCTACGATCGGAAACACCATATATTTT.

The gene calls are TRBV27 and TRBJ1-5; 8 positions agree with TRBD1. The CDR3 is 14 amino acids. In germline, CDR1 is MNHEY, CDR2 SMNVEV (reference sequence). Trimming removed 6 bases from V and 5 bases from J; junction bases left unmatched: 6. CDR3 DNA: TGTGCCAGCAGCACAGGGGGAAGCGATCAGCCCCAGCATTTT. This encodes CASSTGGSDQPQHF.

The chain is built from TRBV15 and TRBJ2-7, with D uncertain. The V end lost 0 bases, the J end lost 2 bases, and 11 bases lay between the germline ends. Germline loops: CDR1 LNHNV, CDR2 YYDKDF (reference sequence). The CDR3 sequence is 15 residues long. DNA for the CDR3: TGTGCCACCAGCAGAGATGGTGTCGGAACCTACGAGCAGTACTTC. Its translation is CATSRDGVGTYEQYF.

V gene TRBV7-6 combines with J gene TRBJ1-1; unclear D gene. Trimming took off 4 bases at V and 0 bases at J, with 12 bases between the two ends. The CDR3 has 15 amino acids. CDR1 is SGHVS, CDR2 FNYEAQ, per germline. CDR3 loop: CASSSTSAMNTEAFF. The CDR3 DNA follows: TGTGCCAGCAGCTCCACCTCGGCTATGAACACTGAAGCTTTCTTT. Combining the CDR3 with reference TRBV7-6 and TRBJ1-1 gives the whole variable domain GAGVSQSPRYKVTKRGQDVALRCDPISGHVSLYWYRQALGQGPEFLTYFNYEAQQDKSGLPNDRFSAERPEGSISTLTIQRTEQRDSAMYRCASSSTSAMNTEAFFGQGTRLTVV.

The V call is TRBV6-5, the J call TRBJ2-6; no definite D call. With 0 bases removed from V and 2 bases from J, the gap between germline ends came to 5 bases. The CDR3 has 15 amino acids. Germline CDR1 is MNHEY and CDR2 is SVGAGI. The CDR3 DNA reads TGTGCCAGCAGTTACTCAGGAACTGGGGCCAACGTCCTGACTTTC. Translated: CASSYSGTGANVLTF.

This clone was seen only once. The chain joins TRBV5-1 to TRBJ2-3; D is possibly TRBD1 (5 bases). This CDR3 is 16 amino acids long. Germline CDR1 and CDR2: SGHRS and YFSETQ. The V gene lost 0 bases and the J gene lost 6 bases, with 17 bases spanning the gap. This CDR3 is CASSLASRSGLDTQYF. The CDR3 region has the DNA TGCGCCAGCAGCTTGGCTTCTCGATCAGGGCTCGATACGCAGTATTTT.